These 7 T cell receptor beta chains originate from one sample sequenced in a study of response to subunit inactivated influenza vaccine. From the RT-PCR reads, TCRdb called clonotypes with MiXCR, one entry per CDR3 protein. The sample holds 150,000 to 200,000 distinct CDR3 sequences, roughly a tenth seen once. The source material was non-naive T cells sorted from PBMCs, sampled about 6 weeks after vaccination. Receptors originate from a man aged 45 to 65 who received an inactivated influenza vaccine.

In this sample, this clonotype turned up a few times. The chain is built from TRBV27 and TRBJ1-5; perhaps TRBD1 as D (6 bases). The CDR3 is 16 residues long. CDR1 and CDR2 (germline): MNHEY, SMNVEV (reference sequence). Trimming cost V 4 bases and J 5 bases, with 18 bases left between them. DNA for the CDR3: TGTGCCAGCAGTTCCCTCCCGGCGGGACATGATCAGCCCCAGCATTTT. As protein: CASSSLPAGHDQPQHF.

The chain links TRBV7-2 to TRBJ1-5, with D tentatively TRBD1 (5 bases). Trimming took off 4 bases at V and 8 bases at J, with 9 bases between the two ends. The germline gives CDR1 SGHTA, CDR2 FQGNSA. The CDR3 contains 12 residues. DNA for the CDR3: TGTGCCAGCAGCTGGGCAGGGAAGCCCCAGCATTTT. Protein product: CASSWAGKPQHF.

This clonotype appeared a few times. J is TRBJ1-2 and V is TRBV20-1, with a weak D call TRBD1 (5 bases). V dropped 2 bases and J dropped 3 bases, with 10 bases sitting between them. Looked up from germline, CDR1 is DFQATT and CDR2 is SNEGSKA (reference sequence). CDR3 length equals 13 residues. CDR3 protein: CSARPQGDYGYTF. CDR3 DNA: TGCAGTGCTAGACCCCAGGGAGACTATGGCTACACCTTC.

The table lists this clonotype with many counts. The V call is TRBV2, the J call TRBJ1-4, with a weak D call TRBD1 (5 bases). The V end lost 6 bases, the J end lost 8 bases, and 16 bases lay between the germline ends. Germline assignment: CDR1 SNHLY and CDR2 FYNNEI. The CDR3 is 14 amino acids. CDR3 DNA: TGTGCCAGCAGGATAACCCTCAGGGCCGAAAAACTGTTTTTT. Its translation is CASRITLRAEKLFF.

This chain links TRBV12-3 or TRBV12-4 with TRBJ2-3, with D maybe TRBD2 (6 bases). The CDR3 length is 12 residues. Between the trimmed V and J ends, which lost 10 bases and 0 bases, there was a span of 8 bases. The CDR3 region is CATGTSTDTQYF. CDR3 nucleotide sequence: TGTGCCACAGGGACTAGCACAGATACGCAGTATTTT.

The chain couples TRBV6-2 or TRBV6-3 to TRBJ2-7, with 9 bases matching TRBD2. This CDR3 spans 15 amino acids. Germline CDR1 is MNHEY and CDR2 is SVGEGT. With 6 bases clipped from V and 5 bases from J, the junction kept 11 bases outside the gene matches. Here the CDR3 reads CASSPAGGTTDEQYF. As DNA, the CDR3 is TGTGCCAGCAGCCCGGCGGGAGGGACTACGGACGAGCAGTACTTC.

Ten or more counts support this clonotype. The rearrangement links TRBV11-2 to TRBJ2-3; TRBD2 agrees at 15 bases. This CDR3 has 18 residues. With 5 bases clipped from V and 2 bases from J, the junction kept 8 bases outside the gene matches. Germline V CDR1 and CDR2: SGHAT, FQNNGV. CDR3 DNA sequence: TGTGCCAGCAGCATAATAGGGACTAGCGGGGGGCACACAGATACGCAGTATTTT. Translation gives CASSIIGTSGGHTDTQYF.